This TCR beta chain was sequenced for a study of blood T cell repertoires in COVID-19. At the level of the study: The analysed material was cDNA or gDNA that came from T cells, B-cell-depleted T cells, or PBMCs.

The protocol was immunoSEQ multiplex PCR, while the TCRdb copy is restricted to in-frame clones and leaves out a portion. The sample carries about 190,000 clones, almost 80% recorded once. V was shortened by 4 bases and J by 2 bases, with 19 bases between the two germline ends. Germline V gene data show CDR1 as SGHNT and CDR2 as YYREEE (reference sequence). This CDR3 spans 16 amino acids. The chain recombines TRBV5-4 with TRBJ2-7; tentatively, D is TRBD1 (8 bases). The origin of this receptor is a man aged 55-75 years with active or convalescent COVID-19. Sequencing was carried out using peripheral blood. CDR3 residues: CASSPWGGQAPYEQYF. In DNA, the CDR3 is TGTGCCAGCAGCCCCTGGGGGGGACAGGCCCCCTACGAGCAGTACTTC.